One and the same sample provided the 5 T cell receptor beta chains below, sequenced in a study of cytomegalovirus exposure and HLA in healthy donors. This PCR relied on a set of 60 Vbeta primers and 13 Jbeta primers. Assay used: immunoSEQ multiplex PCR; TCRdb lists only in-frame clones, some missing. Its clone listing holds tens of thousands of clones. Sequenced input: PBMCs. These receptors all stem from a female donor in good health and CMV-seropositive.

The genes are TRBV28 and TRBJ2-7, with D possibly matching TRBD2 (5 bases). Trimming removed 2 bases at V and 3 bases at J, with 17 bases between. The CDR3 contains 16 residues. Germline CDR1 reads MDHEN; CDR2 reads SYDVKM. CDR3 region: CASSLGGVSGGYEQYF. The CDR3 nucleotides read TGTGCCAGCAGTTTAGGCGGAGTTTCCGGAGGCTACGAGCAGTACTTC.

The chain is built from TRBV13 and TRBJ2-3, with TRBD2 identical over 7 bases. This CDR3 spans 21 amino acids. V lost 5 bases to trimming and J lost 4 bases; unmatched junction nucleotides: 27. The germline CDR1 and CDR2 sequences are PRHDT and FYEKMQ (reference sequence). In nucleotides, the CDR3 is TGTGCCAGCAGCCCTATGTACCCTACGATATTGGGGGGGGAAAGCTCAGATACGCAGTATTTT. Protein sequence: CASSPMYPTILGGESSDTQYF.

The chain uses TRBV4-1 and TRBJ1-6, with D uncertain. The CDR3 loop spans 15 amino acids. V lost 1 base and J 5 bases, leaving 9 bases between the germline ends. Germline CDR1 reads MGHRA; CDR2 reads YSYEKL. The CDR3 loop reads CASSQVRANNSPLHF. Here the CDR3 DNA reads TGCGCCAGCAGCCAAGTACGAGCTAATAATTCACCCCTCCACTTT.

V is TRBV6-1 and J is TRBJ2-7; weak D call: TRBD1 (6 bases). The germline V gene has CDR1 MNHNS and CDR2 SASEGT. CDR3 length equals 15 residues. The V and J ends lost 4 bases and 2 bases respectively, with 15 bases between them. The CDR3 protein is CASSVQGTPTYEQYF. The CDR3 DNA reads as TGTGCCAGCAGTGTACAGGGAACCCCGACCTACGAGCAGTACTTC.

As DNA, the CDR3 is TGTGCCAGCAGCTTAGGGCGGGGAACCACAGATACGCAGTATTTT. This gives the protein CASSLGRGTTDTQYF. The chain employs TRBV7-9 and TRBJ2-3; D is perhaps TRBD2 (6 bases). CDR3 length: 15 residues. Germline CDR1 reads SEHNR; CDR2 reads FQNEAQ (reference sequence). With 1 base removed from V and 2 bases from J, the gap between germline ends came to 10 bases.